The source of this T cell receptor (beta chain) is a study of graft-versus-host responses after intestinal transplantation. Study details: Transplantation in recipients was multivisceral, liver-intestinal, or isolated intestinal. After anti-thymocyte globulin induction, recipients took tacrolimus and steroids for three to four years.

This table comes from immunoSEQ multiplex PCR, and its TCRdb copy is limited to in-frame clones, with some not included. Among roughly 70,000 clones listed, around nine tenths were seen once. The CDR3 loop spans 12 amino acids. Germline loops: CDR1 PRHDT, CDR2 FYEKMQ (reference sequence). Trimming cost V 0 bases and J 7 bases, with 4 bases left between them. Sequencing used bone marrow, obtained approximately 100 weeks after intestinal transplantation. The clonotype was recovered from a human patient who received an intestinal transplant, so some T cells may come from the graft donor. The chain uses TRBV13 and TRBJ2-1; D uncertain. The CDR3 sequence is CASSLGLNEQFF. In DNA form, the CDR3 reads TGTGCCAGCAGCTTAGGCCTAAATGAGCAGTTCTTC.